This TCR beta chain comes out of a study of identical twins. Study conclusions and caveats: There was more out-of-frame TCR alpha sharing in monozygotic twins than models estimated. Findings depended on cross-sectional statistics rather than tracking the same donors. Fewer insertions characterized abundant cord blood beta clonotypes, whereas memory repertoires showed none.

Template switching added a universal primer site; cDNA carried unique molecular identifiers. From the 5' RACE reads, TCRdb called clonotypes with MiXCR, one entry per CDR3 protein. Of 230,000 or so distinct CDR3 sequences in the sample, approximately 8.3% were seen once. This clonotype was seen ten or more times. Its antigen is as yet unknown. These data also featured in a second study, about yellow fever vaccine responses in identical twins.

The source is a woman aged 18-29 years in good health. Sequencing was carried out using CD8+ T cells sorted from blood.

CDR3 sequence: CASSLAWEGSAGELFF. CDR3 nucleotides: TGTGCCAGCAGTTTAGCTTGGGAGGGTTCCGCCGGGGAGCTGTTTTTT. This chain connects TRBV12-3 or TRBV12-4 to TRBJ2-2, with TRBD2 matching 7 bases. The CDR3 covers 16 residues. J gave up 6 bases and V 0 bases, and 7 bases lay outside the gene matches.